This T cell receptor (beta chain) was obtained from a study of shared clonotypes between healthy human individuals (dated by TCRdb to about 2020). About the investigation overall: Three men and a couple of women, aged 18 to 49 years, made up the cohort. To increase sequencing depth and limit assay-specific biases, different laboratories used diverse techniques to prepare libraries and sequence TCR repertoires. For each donor, three plates each were used for CD4 naive and CD4 memory, two plates were used for CD8 naive, and one plate was used for CD8 memory. Blood TCR repertoires of a handful of healthy adults were deeply sequenced to estimate repertoire size and the extent of clonotype sharing between individuals. Each donor's leukapheresis produced roughly between about 0.8 and 10 billion PBMCs.

Overall study results and their limits: Because the study included a small number of donors, the genetic and exposure-history diversity represented was limited. Sampling was limited to blood, and TCR repertoires in tissue likely differ from TCR repertoires in blood. When several donors were compared, the shared fraction of clonotypes was around 5.1% for naive CD4, less than 4% for naive CD8, 2% to 2.5% for memory CD4, and roughly 0.4% for memory CD8. Compared with non-shared clonotypes, clonotypes shared by all four sorted-subset donors had higher generation probabilities. Even with the large sequencing depth, rarefaction of the sorted-subset datasets indicated that sequencing was incomplete. Estimated clonotype richness was generally larger for naive than for memory subsets. Pairwise subsampling led to the expectation that sequencing depth would affect the degree of clonotype sharing among donors.

Using the deep immunoSEQ assay, multiplex PCR amplified TCR CDR3 regions from genomic DNA. Extracted genomic DNA from each cell subset was distributed evenly across all wells of several immunoSEQ 96-well plates, and each plate was treated as a replicate. For sorted subsets, approximately 190 ng of genomic DNA, equivalent to tens of thousands of T cell genomes, went into each replicate PCR. The purified libraries were quantified using a Qubit 3.0 fluorometer, sized with a Bioanalyzer 2100, and then quantified again using the KAPA Library Quantification kit. Each immunoSEQ 96-well plate was sequenced on its own single-read 150-cycle Illumina NextSeq 550 flow cell. The published analysis was carried out like this. Because only junctional sequences without quality scores were contained in the immunoSEQ output, filtering matching that applied to full-length reads could not be performed. Sequences were annotated with PyIR, a Python wrapper for IgBLAST v1.9, using IMGT germline references to assign V/J genes and CDR3. Reads were filtered out if the reads had weak V/J assignments (E-value above 1e-6), no CDR3, stop codons, out-of-frame junctions, or ambiguous translated residues. V3J clonotypes were defined as sequences sharing an identical inferred V gene, J gene, and CDR3 amino acid sequence. Percentage overlap between repertoires was computed as shared unique clonotypes divided by the size of the smaller repertoire. RTK rarefaction, the Chao1 estimator, and Recon v2.1 estimates of unobserved clonotypes were used to assess repertoire richness. Generation probabilities for all TCRbeta clonotypes obtained by the gDNA method from a handful of donors were computed using OLGA. TCRdb stores this immuneACCESS table with in-frame sequences only. Part of the clones is absent; in the studies checked, under half of the shortfall reflects unresolved V genes, and no reason is known for the rest. Clone size and V and J calls were adopted from that table, with D and trimming inferred from the DNA. Here the sample has 2 million to 2.5 million clones; around 95% occur a single time. Clones ranked in the top ten supply roughly 0.13% of the sample.

The donors were healthy, HIV-negative adults who had no recently reported acute infections or vaccinations. All donors were Caucasian adults living in Nashville, Tennessee, USA. CD4+ T cells were enriched by magnetic negative selection; naive cells were then positively selected on CD45RA, and the negative fraction formed the memory subset. After blood collection by leukapheresis, PBMCs were isolated using Ficoll-Histopaque density gradient centrifugation and then cryopreserved in the vapor phase of liquid nitrogen. Purity and quantity of every magnetically sorted T cell population were checked by analytical flow cytometry. Each sorted fraction had its genomic DNA isolated and then quantified by UV absorbance on a Nanodrop 2000c. Looking up the germline V gene yields CDR1 MNHEY and CDR2 SVGAGI. The CDR3 starts with the cysteine, ends with the phenylalanine, and has 15 residues. Only the CDR3 portion is preserved as DNA: 45 bases, with reading frame beginning at the first base. V is cut by 7 bases and J by 5 bases, and the space between the germline ends is 20 bases.

Concerning this clone: The clone's antigen remains unknown. No clone much larger than this one lies a single base away; base qualities are absent.

The V and J genes are TRBV6-5 and TRBJ2-5, with TRBD2 perhaps the D gene, on 6 matching bases. The sequencing input was naive CD4+ T cells sorted from blood. According to the study, the label for this sample's cell subset or site signals: CD45RA+ positively selected. The sequence derives from a man younger than 35 in good health. This receptor carries the CDR3 CASTWGLWTAETQYF. The DNA sequence reads TGTGCCAGCACCTGGGGACTTTGGACCGCGGAGACCCAGTACTTC.